Following are 4 T cell receptor beta chains from one sample sequenced in a study of neoadjuvant anti-PD-1 for oral cavity cancer. The repertoire was sequenced with immunoSEQ multiplex PCR; TCRdb's copy has only in-frame clones and lacks some. In the table there are 11,000 to 15,000 clones, 55% to 75% of which are singletons. This specimen was PBMCs, taken before nivolumab (anti-PD-1) treatment. The receptors stem from a person between 40 and 80 years old with oral cavity squamous cell carcinoma.

The chain uses TRBV28 and TRBJ2-1; D is ambiguous. V was clipped by 2 bases and J by 4 bases, with 15 bases between them. The CDR3 runs to 16 residues. The germline V gene has CDR1 MDHEN and CDR2 SYDVKM. CDR3 coding DNA: TGTGCCAGCAGTTTAGTCGGAATAGAGGTGTACAATGAGCAGTTCTTC. This sequence encodes CASSLVGIEVYNEQFF. Full variable domain (rest looked up from reference TRBV28 and TRBJ2-1): DVKVTQSSRYLVKRTGEKVFLECVQDMDHENMFWYRQDPGLGLRLIYFSYDVKMKEKGDIPEGYSVSREKKERFSLILESASTNQTSMYLCASSLVGIEVYNEQFFGPGTRLTVL.

V is TRBV10-1 and J is TRBJ2-7, with D maybe TRBD1 (6 bases). Per germline, CDR1 WNHNN and CDR2 SYGVQD (reference sequence). The CDR3 has 12 amino acids. Trimming pared 6 bases from V and 7 bases from J, leaving 13 bases between. CDR3 DNA: TGCGCCAGCAGAGGACAGTCGGAAGAGCAGTACTTC. Residues: CASRGQSEEQYF.

The V gene is TRBV15, the J gene TRBJ2-7; 7 bases fit TRBD1. The V gene end was trimmed by 1 base and the J gene end by 4 bases; junction bases not matched to a gene: 10. This CDR3 is 16 amino acids long. The V gene's germline CDR1 is LNHNV and CDR2 YYDKDF (reference sequence). The CDR3 bases are TGTGCCACCAGCAGAGTAGCGACAGGGCTATATTACGAGCAGTACTTC. Amino acids: CATSRVATGLYYEQYF.

This chain links TRBV10-2 with TRBJ2-1; the D call may be TRBD1 or TRBD2 (5 bases each). V was trimmed by 8 bases and J by 5 bases, leaving 22 bases between them. The CDR3 is made up of 16 amino acids. The germline V gene encodes CDR1 WSHSY and CDR2 SAAADI. DNA of the CDR3: TGCGCCAGCTCCTCGACCCGGGCCGAGGGACACAATGAGCAGTTCTTC. Amino acids: CASSSTRAEGHNEQFF.